What follows are 30 T cell receptor beta chains derived from one specimen sequenced in a study of shared clonotypes between healthy human individuals. Clones were sequenced by immunoSEQ multiplex PCR, and TCRdb holds only the in-frame ones, with some missing. The profile covers over 2 million clones, with around 92% appearing a single time and about 0.41% taken by the ten largest. What was sequenced was naive CD4+ T cells from PBMCs. Specified subset: CD45RA+ positively selected. Every receptor here comes from a man between 18 and 29 years old in good health. Some clones in this sample may be carry-over from other donors' samples.

CDR3 in DNA: TGTGCCAGCAGCTTAAAGTCGGGGGGGAACGAGCAGTACTTC. Its protein product is CASSLKSGGNEQYF. This chain links TRBV11-2 with TRBJ2-7; 8 bases line up with TRBD2. The germline V gene has CDR1 SGHAT and CDR2 FQNNGV. The V segment lost 2 bases and the J segment 5 bases; nucleotides outside the gene matches: 5. The CDR3 has 14 residues. The variable domain in full, with the rest retrieved from reference TRBV11-2 and TRBJ2-7, is EAGVAQSPRYKIIEKRQSVAFWCNPISGHATLYWYQQILGQGPKLLIQFQNNGVVDDSQLPKDRFSAERLKGVDSTLKIQPAKLEDSAVYLCASSLKSGGNEQYFGPGTRLTVT.

The V and J genes are TRBV11-2 and TRBJ2-1, with TRBD1 as a possible D gene (5 bases). In germline, CDR1 is SGHAT, CDR2 FQNNGV. Trimming stripped 2 bases from V and 1 base from J, with 9 bases between. CDR3 length: 15 amino acids. The DNA for the CDR3 is TGTGCCAGCAGCTTAACAGGAAGGTCCTACAATGAGCAGTTCTTC. Protein product: CASSLTGRSYNEQFF. Filled out from reference TRBV11-2 and TRBJ2-1, the complete variable domain reads EAGVAQSPRYKIIEKRQSVAFWCNPISGHATLYWYQQILGQGPKLLIQFQNNGVVDDSQLPKDRFSAERLKGVDSTLKIQPAKLEDSAVYLCASSLTGRSYNEQFFGPGTRLTVL.

The V and J genes are TRBV7-3 and TRBJ2-3; D is uncertain. CDR1 and CDR2 (germline): SGHTA, FQGTGA. The CDR3 totals 15 residues. V lost 2 bases and J lost 6, with 15 bases in between. CDR3: CASSLGVSGVDTQYF. Here the CDR3 DNA reads TGTGCCAGCAGCTTAGGGGTATCTGGGGTCGATACGCAGTATTTT.

The V and J genes are TRBV30 and TRBJ2-1, with 10 nucleotides matching TRBD2. Germline CDR1 GTSNPN, CDR2 SVGIG (reference sequence). The CDR3 consists of 13 residues. V was clipped by 0 bases and J by 10 bases; unmatched bases: 3. CDR3 bases: TGTGCCTGGAGTGTACTAGCGGGACAGGAGCAGTTCTTC. This gives the protein CAWSVLAGQEQFF.

J is TRBJ1-1 and V is TRBV19; D not certain. V gave up 3 bases and J gave up 1 base, with 9 bases separating them. The CDR3 is made up of 14 amino acids. Germline CDR1 LNHDA, CDR2 SQIVND (reference sequence). CDR3 protein: CASSIKVSNTEAFF. The DNA of the CDR3 is TGTGCCAGTAGTATTAAGGTTTCGAACACTGAAGCTTTCTTT. Drawing the rest from reference TRBV19 and TRBJ1-1, the complete variable domain is DGGITQSPKYLFRKEGQNVTLSCEQNLNHDAMYWYRQDPGQGLRLIYYSQIVNDFQKGDIAEGYSVSREKKESFPLTVTSAQKNPTAFYLCASSIKVSNTEAFFGQGTRLTVV.

The gene calls are TRBV7-9 and TRBJ1-1; no definite D call. The CDR3 contains 15 residues. Trimming left V 1 base short and J 4 bases short, with 13 bases between. Germline-derived CDR1 and CDR2 are SEHNR and FQNEAQ (reference sequence). The CDR3 reads CASSLGPERSTEAFF. In DNA, the CDR3 is TGTGCCAGCAGCTTAGGGCCAGAACGTAGCACTGAAGCTTTCTTT.

The V gene is TRBV27, the J gene TRBJ2-2; TRBD2 agrees at 8 bases. From germline, CDR1 is MNHEY and CDR2 SMNVEV (reference sequence). This CDR3 contains 17 residues. Trimming cost V 2 bases and J 1 base; bases outside gene matches: 6. The CDR3 region is CASSLPLTSENTGELFF. The DNA of the CDR3 is TGTGCCAGCAGTTTACCGCTGACTAGCGAGAACACCGGGGAGCTGTTTTTT.

The chain uses TRBV5-3 and TRBJ1-2, with TRBD1 identical over 7 bases. TRBV5-3 falls under the ORF class, with uncertain function. The CDR3 length is 14 residues. The trim removed 4 bases at V and 8 bases at J, leaving 11 bases unmatched. DNA of the CDR3: TGTGCCAGAAGCCGCCCGAACAGGGGTGGAGGCTACACCTTC. It yields the protein CARSRPNRGGGYTF.

The gene calls are TRBV5-1 and TRBJ1-4, with D unclear. CDR3 length: 16 residues. V lost 1 base and J lost 5, with 15 bases in between. Looked up from germline, CDR1 is SGHRS and CDR2 is YFSETQ. The CDR3 DNA follows: TGCGCCAGCAGCTTGTCGCAGGTGCAGAAAAATGAAAAACTGTTTTTT. Its translation: CASSLSQVQKNEKLFF. The full variable domain, rest sourced from reference TRBV5-1 and TRBJ1-4, is KAGVTQTPRYLIKTRGQQVTLSCSPISGHRSVSWYQQTPGQGLQFLFEYFSETQRNKGNFPGRFSGRQFSNSRSEMNVSTLELGDSALYLCASSLSQVQKNEKLFFGSGTQLSVL.

The chain links TRBV6-1 to TRBJ2-7; D not certain. Germline V gene lookup returns CDR1 MNHNS and CDR2 SASEGT. CDR3 length equals 14 residues. V lost 4 bases, J lost 4 bases, and 14 bases lay in between. The CDR3 here is CASSVTRFGYEQYF. CDR3 coding DNA: TGTGCCAGCAGTGTGACACGATTCGGATACGAGCAGTACTTC.

This clone appeared once. V is TRBV28 and J is TRBJ1-2; TRBD1 agrees at 8 bases. The V segment lost 6 bases and the J segment 2 bases; nucleotides outside the gene matches: 5. Germline-derived CDR1 and CDR2 are MDHEN and SYDVKM. This CDR3 comprises 14 residues. DNA of the CDR3: TGTGCCAGCAGGCAAGGACAGGGAAACTATGGCTACACCTTC. Protein product: CASRQGQGNYGYTF.

The chain employs TRBV28 and TRBJ2-5; 12 bases agree with TRBD2. The V gene end was trimmed by 6 bases and the J gene end by 1 base; junction bases not matched to a gene: 0. CDR3 length: 14 residues. Germline CDR1 MDHEN, CDR2 SYDVKM. CDR3 DNA sequence: TGTGCCAGCAGGACTAGCGGGAGCCAAGAGACCCAGTACTTC. This codes for CASRTSGSQETQYF.

The CDR3 loop reads CASSRGTSGRIGSGNEQFF. CDR3 sequence (DNA): TGTGCCAGCAGCCGAGGGACTAGCGGGAGGATCGGATCGGGGAATGAGCAGTTCTTC. This chain uses TRBV5-5 with TRBJ2-1; 15 nucleotides align to TRBD2. With 4 bases clipped from V and 7 bases from J, the junction kept 15 bases outside the gene matches. CDR1 is SGHKS and CDR2 is YYEKEE in the germline V gene (reference sequence). There are 19 residues in the CDR3.

The chain combines TRBV4-1 with TRBJ2-1, with TRBD1 identical over 7 bases. This CDR3 is 16 amino acids long. The ends lost 1 base at V and 4 bases at J; junction bases unmatched: 7. Germline assignment: CDR1 MGHRA and CDR2 YSYEKL. The CDR3 region is CASSQARDRTYNEQFF. In DNA form, the CDR3 reads TGCGCCAGCAGCCAAGCGAGGGACAGAACTTACAATGAGCAGTTCTTC.

The count of this clone is one. The chain links TRBV4-1 to TRBJ2-5, with D possibly TRBD1 on 6 matching bases. V was cut by 1 base and J by 3 bases, with 21 bases left in between. The CDR3 has 18 amino acids. Looked up from germline, CDR1 is MGHRA and CDR2 is YSYEKL. The CDR3 loop is CASSQAGTGTPTEETQYF. The CDR3 bases are TGCGCCAGCAGCCAAGCGGGAACCGGGACACCCACAGAAGAGACCCAGTACTTC.

The V and J genes are TRBV5-1 and TRBJ2-1; D gene unclear. Deletions cut 0 bases from V and 6 bases from J, with 10 bases between. CDR3 length: 14 amino acids. Germline V gene lookup returns CDR1 SGHRS and CDR2 YFSETQ. CDR3 amino acids: CASSLENSLNEQFF. CDR3 nucleotides: TGCGCCAGCAGCTTGGAAAATAGCCTCAATGAGCAGTTCTTC. Looking up the rest from reference TRBV5-1 and TRBJ2-1 gives the full variable domain: KAGVTQTPRYLIKTRGQQVTLSCSPISGHRSVSWYQQTPGQGLQFLFEYFSETQRNKGNFPGRFSGRQFSNSRSEMNVSTLELGDSALYLCASSLENSLNEQFFGPGTRLTVL.

The chain joins TRBV2 to TRBJ2-1; no clear D. The CDR3 is made up of 12 amino acids. CDR1 SNHLY and CDR2 FYNNEI come from the germline V gene. V lost 7 bases to trimming and J lost 5 bases, with 9 bases between them. The CDR3 sequence: CASTDLNNEQFF. In DNA, the CDR3 is TGTGCCAGCACGGACCTTAACAATGAGCAGTTCTTC.

J is TRBJ2-3 and V is TRBV28; D is perhaps TRBD1 or TRBD2 (7 bases each). V was clipped by 5 bases and J by 4 bases, with 16 bases between them. Looked up from germline, CDR1 is MDHEN and CDR2 is SYDVKM. The CDR3 spans 15 residues. CDR3 loop: CASSARQGGADTQYF. CDR3 bases: TGTGCCAGCAGTGCACGACAGGGAGGGGCAGATACGCAGTATTTT.

The chain links TRBV7-3 to TRBJ2-6; no reliable D call. Trimming took 4 bases from V and 0 from J, leaving 7 bases between them. The CDR3 covers 15 residues. Per the germline V gene, CDR1 is SGHTA and CDR2 is FQGTGA. CDR3 nucleotide sequence: TGTGCCAGCAGCTCCCACAGCTCTGGGGCCAACGTCCTGACTTTC. Its translation is CASSSHSSGANVLTF.

CDR3 DNA sequence: TGCGCCAGCAGCTTGGTCTTGTCGGCTAGGGGCAGGGACACTGAAGCTTTCTTT. It specifies CASSLVLSARGRDTEAFF. This chain links TRBV5-1 with TRBJ1-1, with a tentative D call TRBD1 (5 bases). V was pared by 0 bases and J by 3 bases, with 21 bases between. The germline gives CDR1 SGHRS, CDR2 YFSETQ. This CDR3 is 18 amino acids long.

The chain links TRBV4-1 to TRBJ1-2; D call uncertain. Germline lookup yields CDR1 MGHRA and CDR2 YSYEKL. V lost 0 bases and J 3 bases, leaving 14 bases between the germline ends. CDR3 length: 16 residues. The CDR3 sequence is CASSQDRMAGDYGYTF. The CDR3 DNA follows: TGCGCCAGCAGCCAAGATCGGATGGCGGGAGACTATGGCTACACCTTC.

Written as DNA, the CDR3 is TGTGCCAGCTCACCAGCGGGACAGGAAAAACTGTTTTTT. Encoded protein: CASSPAGQEKLFF. The V and J genes are TRBV18 and TRBJ1-4; TRBD1 matches 7 bases. V shed 2 bases, J shed 8 bases, and the junction held 2 bases outside the gene matches. Germline V gives CDR1 KGHSH, CDR2 LQKENI. The CDR3 runs to 13 residues.

The J gene is TRBJ1-2, the V gene TRBV4-2; TRBD1 is a possible D gene (6 bases). Trimming left V 4 bases short and J 8 bases short, with 26 bases between. The germline V gene encodes CDR1 LGHNA and CDR2 YNFKEQ. The CDR3 length is 17 residues. CDR3 residues: CASSPLQGGGLRDGYTF. The CDR3 DNA reads as TGTGCCAGCAGCCCCCTGCAGGGCGGGGGCCTCAGGGACGGCTACACCTTC.

The chain joins TRBV6-1 to TRBJ2-3; perhaps TRBD2 as D (6 bases). V gave up 6 bases and J gave up 1 base, with 14 bases separating them. Germline values: CDR1 MNHNS, CDR2 SASEGT. This CDR3 is 15 amino acids long. The CDR3 nucleotides are TGTGCCAGCAGACTAGGGACTGCGGGCACAGATACGCAGTATTTT. Translated: CASRLGTAGTDTQYF.

This chain uses TRBV29-1 with TRBJ2-7; 13 bases line up with TRBD2. V gave up 4 bases and J gave up 0 bases; unmatched junction bases: 9. The CDR3 spans 17 residues. Germline V CDR1 and CDR2: SQVTM, ANQGSEA. The CDR3 is CSVGTGTSGTVSYEQYF. CDR3 coding DNA: TGCAGCGTTGGGACCGGGACTAGCGGGACCGTCTCCTACGAGCAGTACTTC.

The chain carries TRBV6-4 and TRBJ2-2; no firm D call. This CDR3 has 14 amino acids. V lost 4 bases to trimming and J lost 1 base, with 7 bases between them. CDR1 and CDR2 from the germline V gene are MRHNA and SNTAGT. CDR3: CASSASWNTGELFF. Here the CDR3 DNA reads TGTGCCAGCAGTGCGTCCTGGAACACCGGGGAGCTGTTTTTT.

The chain has TRBV29-1 and TRBJ2-1; maybe TRBD2 (5 bases). The germline V and J ends were trimmed by 4 bases and 5 bases, with 18 bases remaining between them. This CDR3 is built from 15 residues. Germline V lookup: CDR1 SQVTM, CDR2 ANQGSEA. The CDR3 DNA reads as TGCAGCGTTGTCAATATGGTAGCGTCGCACAATGAGCAGTTCTTC. Translated, it gives CSVVNMVASHNEQFF.

The chain employs TRBV10-3 and TRBJ2-1; no reliable D call. V lost 8 bases and J 5 bases, leaving 13 bases between the germline ends. Germline CDR1 is ENHRY and CDR2 is SYGVKD. There are 13 residues in the CDR3. The DNA for the CDR3 is TGTGCCATCTTGGAAGGGAATAACAATGAGCAGTTCTTC. This sequence encodes CAILEGNNNEQFF.

The chain carries TRBV27 and TRBJ1-4; D is perhaps TRBD1 (5 bases). The CDR3 is made up of 15 amino acids. The germline gives CDR1 MNHEY, CDR2 SMNVEV (reference sequence). The germline V and J ends were trimmed by 0 bases and 1 base, with 6 bases remaining between them. The CDR3 DNA sequence: TGTGCCAGCAGTTTATCGGGGGTAACTAATGAAAAACTGTTTTTT. Translated: CASSLSGVTNEKLFF.

The chain has TRBV7-2 and TRBJ2-1; TRBD1 matches at 8 bases. This CDR3 is built from 18 residues. V was clipped by 5 bases and J by 4 bases; unmatched bases: 16. Germline V lookup: CDR1 SGHTA, CDR2 FQGNSA. The CDR3 DNA reads TGTGCCAGCAGCCTGTGGGTTGAAGGGACAGGCCTTTACAATGAGCAGTTCTTC. This codes for CASSLWVEGTGLYNEQFF.